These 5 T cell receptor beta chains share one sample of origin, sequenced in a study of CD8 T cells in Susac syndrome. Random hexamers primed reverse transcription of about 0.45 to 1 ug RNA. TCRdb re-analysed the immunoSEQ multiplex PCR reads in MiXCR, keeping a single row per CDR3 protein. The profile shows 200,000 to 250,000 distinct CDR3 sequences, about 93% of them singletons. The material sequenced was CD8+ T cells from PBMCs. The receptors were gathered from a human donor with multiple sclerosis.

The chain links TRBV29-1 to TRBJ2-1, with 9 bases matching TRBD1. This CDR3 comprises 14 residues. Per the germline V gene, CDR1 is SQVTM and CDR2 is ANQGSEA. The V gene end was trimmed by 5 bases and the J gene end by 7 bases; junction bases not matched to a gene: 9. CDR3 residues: CSVPRSTGGNEQFF. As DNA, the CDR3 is TGCAGCGTTCCTCGCTCGACAGGGGGAAATGAGCAGTTCTTC.

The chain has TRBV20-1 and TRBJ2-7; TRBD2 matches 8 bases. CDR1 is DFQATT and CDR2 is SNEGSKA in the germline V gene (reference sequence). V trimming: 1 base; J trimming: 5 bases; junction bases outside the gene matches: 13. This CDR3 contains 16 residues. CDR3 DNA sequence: TGCAGTGCTAGAGGACCTTTTAGCGGGGCAGGGGACGAGCAGTACTTC. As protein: CSARGPFSGAGDEQYF.

As DNA, the CDR3 is TGTGCCAGCTCATCGGACAGGCAATTTAGCTACGAGCAGTACTTC. Protein product: CASSSDRQFSYEQYF. The chain couples TRBV18 to TRBJ2-7, with 7 positions matching TRBD1. V was pared by 5 bases and J by 3 bases, with 10 bases of the junction left unmatched. Germline V gene lookup returns CDR1 KGHSH and CDR2 LQKENI. The CDR3 length is 15 residues.

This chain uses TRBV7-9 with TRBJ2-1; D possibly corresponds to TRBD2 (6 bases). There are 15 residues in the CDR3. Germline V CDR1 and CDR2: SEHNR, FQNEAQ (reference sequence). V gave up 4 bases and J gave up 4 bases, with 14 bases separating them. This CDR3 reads CASSSTLARYNEQFF. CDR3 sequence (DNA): TGTGCCAGCAGCTCCACCCTAGCGCGGTACAATGAGCAGTTCTTC.

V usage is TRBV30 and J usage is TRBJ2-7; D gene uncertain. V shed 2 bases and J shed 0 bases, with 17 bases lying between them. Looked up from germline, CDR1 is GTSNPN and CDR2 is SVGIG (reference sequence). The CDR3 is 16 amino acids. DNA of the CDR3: TGTGCCTGGAGTCTCGGAGTTCCCCGCAGCTCCTACGAGCAGTACTTC. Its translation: CAWSLGVPRSSYEQYF.